These T cell receptor beta chains were read from a single sample in a study of blood T cells in healthy people across ages. One entry per CDR3 protein results from TCRdb running MiXCR on the 5' RACE reads. This sample has more than 500,000 distinct CDR3 sequences, with about 25% found just once. The sequencing sample was made of blood. The receptor set was obtained from a woman in her sixties or seventies in good health. CDR3s include the opening cysteine and the closing phenylalanine or tryptophan. The order of the fields is V gene, CDR3 protein.

>TRBV12-3/TRBV12-4
CASSLLGGTNEKLFF
>TRBV5-1
CASRPGTTAYNEQFF
>TRBV20-1
CSASIAGTTGELFF
>TRBV20-1
CSSRIGGAGETQYF
>TRBV7-2
CASSFFRAPYNEQFF
>TRBV6-1
CASSNKVAESSYEQDF
>TRBV10-3
CAIKGSGQDMNTEAFF
>TRBV12-3/TRBV12-4
CASSYLRRLETQYF
>TRBV7-2
CASSLLRGEQFF
>TRBV11-2
CASSFGLAGAGGELFF
>TRBV7-9
CASSFLPPRGRAYEQYF
>TRBV2
CATTTEVAASTEAFF
>TRBV7-9
CASSLATSGEQYF
>TRBV3-1
CASSQDGGRPGAKEETQYF
>TRBV5-1
CASSEDWGTQYF
>TRBV20-1
CSARANRQETQYF
>TRBV3-1
CASSSDSRHQPQHF
>TRBV6-2/TRBV6-3
CASSGWGQETQYF
>TRBV18
CASSPRTKSTQPQHF
>TRBV7-2
CASNLGSGGYNEQFF
>TRBV7-8
CASSLGWGAVYNEQFF
>TRBV10-3
CAMGTGATYEQYF
>TRBV20-1
CSALGGLLKETQYF
>TRBV18
CASSPKTSGGARETQYF
>TRBV7-9
CASSPTGLYGYTF
>TRBV11-1
CASSLESRWYNEQFF
>TRBV28
CASSSGTGGFGYTF
>TRBV20-1
CSASGGQGPGWRNQPQHF
>TRBV4-3
CASSQGAGRFAGELFF
>TRBV15
CATSGEKQTQETQYF
>TRBV20-1
CSADDRNNFGGYTF